The T cell receptor (beta chain) described here comes from a study of T cell repertoires in ileal Crohn's disease (dated by TCRdb to the late 2010s). The study in broad terms: The median duration of disease was 7.9 years, and at the time of surgery roughly a third of patients were active smokers. A total of some 150 mucosal samples from around 57 patients were sequenced, collected from several sites on the surgical specimen and at postoperative endoscopy. Every patient underwent surgery because of a complication, which was stricturing disease in approximately 60% of cases and penetrating disease in 39%. A Rutgeerts score higher than i0 was the definition used for endoscopic postoperative recurrence. Neoterminal ileum biopsies obtained at postoperative colonoscopy were designated as M6 samples. The study was conducted in parallel with a multicentre cohort that was designed to identify predictors of early endoscopic recurrence following ileocolonic resection. A prospective multicentre cohort supplied the 57 Crohn's disease patients whose TCR repertoires were analysed. Postoperative therapy was given to about half of the patients, with thiopurines administered to about a dozen patients and anti-TNF agents administered to approximately 20 patients. General conclusions and limits of the study: Within the first year after surgery, the timing of postoperative endoscopy varied, and the median delay was around seven months. Only a subgroup of patients, of unstated size, had their mucosal CD4 and CD8 T cells sorted and sequenced. Compared with CD4 T cells, sorted CD8 T cells held more high-frequency clones, which suggests that the mucosal expansions were mostly CD8. Endoscopic recurrence was linked to a higher percentage of high-frequency clones at surgery, and recurrence occurred in every patient whose clonality exceeded 26.8% (18/57). Patients who were active smokers at surgery had a significantly higher proportion of clonal expansions than non-smokers (around 24% vs 18%, p=0.02).

The time point label corresponds to: neoterminal ileum biopsy at postoperative endoscopy, about 6 months after surgery. To be eligible, patients had to be adults with ileal or ileocolonic Crohn's disease and an indication for ileocolonic resection. Before DNA extraction, whole ileal mucosal biopsies were kept frozen at -80 degrees C. A TRizol-based method was used to extract genomic DNA from the frozen whole biopsies, and the DNA was quantified with a NanoDrop 2000 spectrophotometer. Around 500 nanograms of biopsy DNA per sample were submitted for commercial TCRB immunosequencing. Adaptive Biotechnology amplified the CDR3 regions from genomic DNA with a two-step multiplex PCR designed to control amplification bias. The first PCR used primers for every V and J gene segment; the second PCR added barcodes and Illumina adapters. CDR3 libraries were sequenced on an Illumina instrument. Processing in the source paper ran as follows. Vendor-provided pipelines were combined with custom analysis of raw data in R/Bioconductor under R version 3.3.0. Clonality, which ranges from 0 to 1, was calculated as the inverse of the normalised Shannon entropy across all productive clones. High-frequency clones were defined as the share of the repertoire taken up by the top 100 clones, keeping only clones that passed a 95% confidence test. Repertoire diversity was measured with the Simpson index, and overlap between samples was measured with the Morisita-Horn index. The immuneACCESS repertoire file appears here via TCRdb, limited to in-frame rearrangements. These files lack a portion of the clones; in checked studies, under half of the deficit traces to unresolved V genes, and the cause of the others is not known. V and J calls and clone size are those listed in that table; D and trimming were worked out from the DNA. This sample holds around 1,600 clones; 70% to 90% were observed only once. Under 7.5% of the sample lies in the top ten.

A single count supports this clone. It has no known antigen specificity. Base qualities are not recorded, but no much larger clone differs from it by a single base. The CDR3 measures 15 amino acids from cysteine to phenylalanine. Of all the DNA, just the CDR3 is kept, 45 bases in frame from base 1. The germline V gene sets CDR1 to SGDLS and CDR2 to YYNGEE. Between the V and J ends, shortened by 4 bases and 0 bases respectively, the junction contains 11 bases. This TCR was recovered from an adult with Crohn's disease. What was sequenced was ileal tissue. The chain is made from TRBV9 and TRBJ1-3, with the D gene call left open. The CDR3 protein sequence reads: CASSQQASSGNTIYF. The DNA sequence is given as TGTGCCAGCAGCCAGCAGGCAAGCTCTGGAAACACCATATATTTT.